This is a list of T cell receptor beta chains from one sample in a study of tumor-infiltrating lymphocytes in primary liver carcinoma. TCRdb fed the multiplex PCR reads into MiXCR, producing one record per CDR3 protein. The sample contains approximately 99,000 distinct CDR3 sequences, about 70% of which appear only once. The sample was liver tumor tissue from sampling region 5. The receptors here all came from a woman in her sixties or seventies with primary liver carcinoma and hepatitis B virus infection. CDR3s include the opening cysteine and the closing phenylalanine or tryptophan. The order of the fields is V gene, CDR3 length, clone size, D gene, J gene, CDR3 DNA, CDR3 protein. A D gene is named only where the DNA matches it firmly. Part of the rows lack a size; the others show once, few, many or a class for expanded clones.

V: TRBV30
length: 12
size: NA
D: NA
J: TRBJ2-1
DNA: TGTGCCTGGAGTTCCCGGGGGCATGAGCAGTTCTTC
CDR3: CAWSSRGHEQFF

V: TRBV20-1
length: 15
size: NA
D: NA
J: TRBJ1-5
DNA: TGCAGTGCTCAGACCGGGAACTCCCGCAATCAGCCCCAGCATTTT
CDR3: CSAQTGNSRNQPQHF

V: TRBV28
length: 15
size: NA
D: TRBD1
J: TRBJ1-1
DNA: TGTGCCAGCAGTCCCCTGACAGGGTTCCTGTCTAGGGCTTTATTT
CDR3: CASSPLTGFLSRALF

V: TRBV20-1
length: 14
size: NA
D: NA
J: TRBJ2-7
DNA: TGCAGTGCTAGAGATGGGCAGGGCTTCTACGAGCAGTACTTC
CDR3: CSARDGQGFYEQYF

V: TRBV11-2
length: 13
size: NA
D: TRBD2
J: TRBJ2-7
DNA: TGTACCAGCAGCTCAACTAGCGGGAGCGAGGAGTACTTC
CDR3: CTSSSTSGSEEYF

V: TRBV2
length: 18
size: NA
D: TRBD2
J: TRBJ2-1
DNA: TGTGCCAGCACCCCTGGGACTAGCGGGAGGGCTCTAGGCAATGAGCAGTTCTTC
CDR3: CASTPGTSGRALGNEQFF

V: TRBV5-1
length: 15
size: NA
D: TRBD1
J: TRBJ2-5
DNA: TGCGCCACCAGTTTCTCACAGGGGGCTGGGGAGACCCAGTACTTC
CDR3: CATSFSQGAGETQYF

V: TRBV6-1
length: 16
size: NA
D: TRBD2
J: TRBJ2-3
DNA: TGTACCAGCAGTGGGCATAGCGGGAAGGCCACAGATACGCAGTATTTT
CDR3: CTSSGHSGKATDTQYF

V: TRBV6-5
length: 15
size: NA
D: TRBD2
J: TRBJ2-7
DNA: TGTACCAGCACCTCCGGGGCTAGCGGGAGATACGAGCACTACTTC
CDR3: CTSTSGASGRYEHYF

V: TRBV6-6
length: 14
size: NA
D: TRBD2
J: TRBJ2-3
DNA: TGTGCCAGCGGTAATGCGGGAGCAACAGATACGCTGTATTTC
CDR3: CASGNAGATDTLYF

V: TRBV7-3
length: 14
size: NA
D: TRBD1
J: TRBJ2-2
DNA: TGTGCCAGCAGCTTAACCAGGGACAGCGGGGAGCTGTTTTTT
CDR3: CASSLTRDSGELFF

V: TRBV4-1
length: 14
size: NA
D: NA
J: TRBJ1-6
DNA: TGCGCCAGCAGCCAAGGCCGAAGTAATTCACCCCTCCACTTT
CDR3: CASSQGRSNSPLHF

V: TRBV6-1
length: 12
size: many
D: TRBD1
J: TRBJ1-1
DNA: TGTGCCACCCAGGGGGGTGGCACTGAAGCTTTCTTT
CDR3: CATQGGGTEAFF

V: TRBV7-6
length: 19
size: NA
D: TRBD2
J: TRBJ2-1
DNA: TGTGCCAGAAGCTTAGCCCTTCGGGGTAGCGGGAGGGCTAGGGATGAGCAGTCCTTC
CDR3: CARSLALRGSGRARDEQSF

V: TRBV11-3
length: 17
size: NA
D: TRBD2
J: TRBJ2-1
DNA: TGTGCCAGCAGCTTAGTGTTGCGGACTAGCGCCGTCAATGAGCAGTTCTTC
CDR3: CASSLVLRTSAVNEQFF

V: TRBV4-2
length: 16
size: NA
D: NA
J: TRBJ2-6
DNA: TGTGCCAGCAGCCAAGAGATCCTCGCCGGGGCCAACGTCCCGACTTTC
CDR3: CASSQEILAGANVPTF

V: TRBV19
length: 13
size: NA
D: NA
J: TRBJ1-4
DNA: TGTGCCACTGGCCTGACCGTACGGGAAAAACTGTCTTTT
CDR3: CATGLTVREKLSF

V: TRBV11-3
length: 18
size: NA
D: TRBD2
J: TRBJ2-4
DNA: TGTGCCAGCAGCCCGGCCCGACTAGAGGGAGGGTGGGAAAACACTCAGTACTTC
CDR3: CASSPARLEGGWENTQYF

V: TRBV11-1
length: 18
size: NA
D: TRBD2
J: TRBJ2-7
DNA: TGTGCCAGCAGCTTAGGGAGGGCGGGAGGCCACAGCTCCTACTATCAGTACTTC
CDR3: CASSLGRAGGHSSYYQYF

V: TRBV12-3/TRBV12-4
length: 15
size: NA
D: NA
J: TRBJ1-3
DNA: TGTGCCAGTACCTCCGGCGGTGGGACTAGCGGCACCATATATTTT
CDR3: CASTSGGGTSGTIYF

V: TRBV6-5
length: 15
size: NA
D: TRBD2
J: TRBJ2-2
DNA: TGTGTCAGCAGCCAACTAGCGGGAGGTACCGGGGAGCTGTTTTTT
CDR3: CVSSQLAGGTGELFF

V: TRBV6-1
length: 14
size: NA
D: NA
J: TRBJ2-1
DNA: TGTGCCACCGGAGCGTGGGACTCCTACAATGAGCCGTTCTTC
CDR3: CATGAWDSYNEPFF

V: TRBV28
length: 13
size: NA
D: NA
J: TRBJ2-1
DNA: TGTGCCAGCAGTTTGGGGTTGAACAATGAGCAGTCCTTC
CDR3: CASSLGLNNEQSF

V: TRBV7-9
length: 13
size: many
D: NA
J: TRBJ1-1
DNA: TGTGCCAGCAGCTTACTCATGAACACTGAAGCTTTCTTT
CDR3: CASSLLMNTEAFF

V: TRBV6-5
length: 15
size: NA
D: TRBD1
J: TRBJ1-3
DNA: TGCGCCAGCAGTCCACAGGGGAACTCTGGAAACAGCATATATTTT
CDR3: CASSPQGNSGNSIYF

V: TRBV11-3
length: 14
size: NA
D: NA
J: TRBJ2-7
DNA: TGTGTCACCAGCTTAGCACGGAGAGCCTACGAGAAGTACTTC
CDR3: CVTSLARRAYEKYF

V: TRBV11-3
length: 13
size: NA
D: NA
J: TRBJ1-1
DNA: TGTGTCAGCACCCATGGCAGGGTTACTGAAGCCCTCTTT
CDR3: CVSTHGRVTEALF

V: TRBV7-9
length: 15
size: NA
D: NA
J: TRBJ1-4
DNA: TGTGCCAGCAGCTTAGCCATAGGGCCGAATGAAAAACTGTTTTTT
CDR3: CASSLAIGPNEKLFF

V: TRBV29-1
length: 12
size: NA
D: NA
J: TRBJ2-5
DNA: TGTAGCGTTGATGTGGGGAGAGAGACCCAGTACTTC
CDR3: CSVDVGRETQYF

V: TRBV29-1
length: 13
size: NA
D: TRBD1
J: TRBJ2-3
DNA: TGCAGCGTTGTGCATAATACAGGGGGGACGCAGTATTTT
CDR3: CSVVHNTGGTQYF

V: TRBV4-2
length: 20
size: many
D: NA
J: TRBJ2-6
DNA: TGTGCCAGCAGCCAAGATCGTGGCAGACTGTCTTTCTCTGGGGCCAACGTCCTGACTTTC
CDR3: CASSQDRGRLSFSGANVLTF

V: TRBV11-2
length: 13
size: NA
D: NA
J: TRBJ2-1
DNA: TGTACCAGCACCCGCCAACGAAACAATGAGCAGTTCTTC
CDR3: CTSTRQRNNEQFF

V: TRBV5-1
length: 15
size: NA
D: NA
J: TRBJ1-6
DNA: TGCCCCAGCAGCTTGGAGACAGGACGAAATTCACCCCTCCACTTT
CDR3: CPSSLETGRNSPLHF

V: TRBV5-1
length: 15
size: many
D: NA
J: TRBJ2-3
DNA: TGCGCCAGCAGCTTGGCGGTCGAAGGCACAGATACGCAGTATTTT
CDR3: CASSLAVEGTDTQYF

V: TRBV28
length: 14
size: NA
D: NA
J: TRBJ2-7
DNA: TGTGCCAGCAGCCCCCCAGGGGGGTTGAGAGAGCAGTACTTC
CDR3: CASSPPGGLREQYF

V: TRBV28
length: 16
size: NA
D: NA
J: TRBJ2-1
DNA: TGTGCCAGCAGTTTACCGACAGCAAGCTCCTACAATGGGCAGTTCTTC
CDR3: CASSLPTASSYNGQFF

V: TRBV7-9
length: 18
size: few
D: TRBD2
J: TRBJ2-5
DNA: TGTGCCAGCAGCTCCGAGACACTAGCGGGAGGGCCCCAAGAGGCCCAGTACTTC
CDR3: CASSSETLAGGPQEAQYF

V: TRBV10-3
length: 16
size: NA
D: TRBD1
J: TRBJ2-7
DNA: TGTGCTATCAGTGATGCTTTATCGGGACAGGGTTACGAGCAGTACTTC
CDR3: CAISDALSGQGYEQYF

V: TRBV6-1
length: 13
size: once
D: NA
J: TRBJ2-7
DNA: TGTGCCAGCAGTGTGAACCCCGGAGGCGAGCAGTACTTC
CDR3: CASSVNPGGEQYF

V: TRBV4-2
length: 13
size: NA
D: NA
J: TRBJ2-7
DNA: TGTGCCAGCAGCCAAGTCCAAACCTATGAGCAGTACTTC
CDR3: CASSQVQTYEQYF

V: TRBV28
length: 14
size: few
D: TRBD2
J: TRBJ2-3
DNA: TGTGCCAGCAAGGTATTGGGAGGGGTGGATACGCAGTATTTT
CDR3: CASKVLGGVDTQYF

V: TRBV11-3
length: 14
size: NA
D: TRBD2
J: TRBJ2-1
DNA: TGTGGCAGCAGCTTAGGCGGGAGCATTAATGAGCAGTTCTTT
CDR3: CGSSLGGSINEQFF

V: TRBV28
length: 11
size: many
D: NA
J: TRBJ1-1
DNA: TGTGCCAGCAACGGGGGCACTGAAGCTTTCTTT
CDR3: CASNGGTEAFF

V: TRBV11-2
length: 15
size: many
D: NA
J: TRBJ2-5
DNA: TGTGCCAGCAGCTTACGAGGGGCCCTCCAAGAGACCCAGTACTTC
CDR3: CASSLRGALQETQYF

V: TRBV6-5
length: 16
size: NA
D: NA
J: TRBJ2-1
DNA: TGTGCCAGCAGTCCGCCGGGATTAGCGGTCCACAATGAGCAGCTCTTC
CDR3: CASSPPGLAVHNEQLF

V: TRBV11-3
length: 14
size: NA
D: NA
J: TRBJ2-3
DNA: TGTGCTGGCAGCTTCCGGACGGGCACAGACACGCAGTATTTT
CDR3: CAGSFRTGTDTQYF

V: TRBV11-2
length: 13
size: NA
D: NA
J: TRBJ2-5
DNA: TGTGCCCACAGCTTAGATAGGGGAGAGACCCAGTACTTC
CDR3: CAHSLDRGETQYF

V: TRBV6-1
length: 11
size: NA
D: NA
J: TRBJ1-2
DNA: TGTGCCAGCAGCGCCAACTATGACTACACCTTC
CDR3: CASSANYDYTF

V: TRBV6-1
length: 15
size: NA
D: NA
J: TRBJ2-5
DNA: TGTGTCAGCAGTGTACAGGGAGGAGCCCAAGGGACCCAGTACTTC
CDR3: CVSSVQGGAQGTQYF

V: TRBV28
length: 14
size: NA
D: NA
J: TRBJ1-2
DNA: TGTGCCAGCAGTTTACTCAACAAGAACTATGGCTATGCCTTC
CDR3: CASSLLNKNYGYAF

V: TRBV29-1
length: 14
size: large
D: TRBD1
J: TRBJ2-3
DNA: TGCAGCGTTGGGGACAGGACCCTCACAGATACGCAGTATTTT
CDR3: CSVGDRTLTDTQYF

V: TRBV7-9
length: 17
size: NA
D: TRBD2
J: TRBJ2-5
DNA: TGTACCAGCAGCTTAGTACGGGGTGGACTAGCGGGAGAGACCCAGTACTTC
CDR3: CTSSLVRGGLAGETQYF

V: TRBV11-2
length: 14
size: medium-sized
D: TRBD2
J: TRBJ2-3
DNA: TGTGCCAGCAGCGCGGGAGGGCTGTCAGATACGCAGTATTTT
CDR3: CASSAGGLSDTQYF

V: TRBV29-1
length: 14
size: many
D: TRBD2
J: TRBJ2-1
DNA: TGCAGCGTTGTCCCCGGGAGGGGCGACAATGAGCAGTTCTTC
CDR3: CSVVPGRGDNEQFF

V: TRBV6-1
length: 15
size: NA
D: NA
J: TRBJ1-5
DNA: TGTGTCAGCAATTCCGGGGCTTTGGGCAATCAGCCCCAGCATTTT
CDR3: CVSNSGALGNQPQHF

V: TRBV28
length: 15
size: NA
D: NA
J: TRBJ2-7
DNA: TGTGCCAGCACCCTTGATGTGAGGGTCTACAATGAGCAGTACTTC
CDR3: CASTLDVRVYNEQYF

V: TRBV29-1
length: 12
size: NA
D: TRBD1
J: TRBJ2-4
DNA: TGCAACATTGGGACAGCGCGGGACATTCAGTACTTC
CDR3: CNIGTARDIQYF

V: TRBV28
length: 14
size: NA
D: TRBD1
J: TRBJ1-1
DNA: TGTGCCAGCAGTTTTGGACAGGGGAACACTGAAGCTTTCTTT
CDR3: CASSFGQGNTEAFF

V: TRBV7-8
length: 13
size: NA
D: NA
J: TRBJ2-3
DNA: TGTGCCAGCAGCTTAGAGGTGCCAGATACGCAATATTTT
CDR3: CASSLEVPDTQYF